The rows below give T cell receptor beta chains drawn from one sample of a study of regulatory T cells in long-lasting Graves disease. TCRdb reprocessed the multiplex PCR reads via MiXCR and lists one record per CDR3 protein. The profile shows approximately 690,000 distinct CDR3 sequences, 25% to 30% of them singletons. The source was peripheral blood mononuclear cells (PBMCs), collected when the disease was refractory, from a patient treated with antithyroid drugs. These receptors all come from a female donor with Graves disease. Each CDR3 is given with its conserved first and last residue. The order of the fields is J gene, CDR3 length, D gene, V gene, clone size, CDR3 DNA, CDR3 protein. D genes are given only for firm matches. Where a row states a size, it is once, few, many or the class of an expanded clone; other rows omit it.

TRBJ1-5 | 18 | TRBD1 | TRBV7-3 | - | TGTGCCAGCAGCCCCCGGACAGGGGGCAGCCTGAGCAATCAGCCCCAGCATTTT | CASSPRTGGSLSNQPQHF
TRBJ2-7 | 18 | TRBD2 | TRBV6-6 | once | TGTGCCAGCAGTTACTCAACCCCATTGGGGGGGAGCTCCTACGAGCAGTACTTC | CASSYSTPLGGSSYEQYF
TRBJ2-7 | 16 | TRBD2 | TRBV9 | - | TGTGCCAGCAGCGCGGGACTAGCGGGAGTAGGCTACGAGCAGTACTTC | CASSAGLAGVGYEQYF
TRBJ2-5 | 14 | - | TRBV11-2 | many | TGTGCCAGCAGCCCTGCGGCGGGCAGGGAGACCCAGTACTTC | CASSPAAGRETQYF
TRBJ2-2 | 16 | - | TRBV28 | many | TGTGCCAGCAGTTTACCTACGGGGGAATGGACCGGGGAGCTGTTTTTT | CASSLPTGEWTGELFF
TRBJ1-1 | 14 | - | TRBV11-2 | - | TGTGCCAGCAGCCACTCAACAGGGTACACTGAAGCTTTCTTT | CASSHSTGYTEAFF
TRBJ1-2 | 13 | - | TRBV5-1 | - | TGCGCCAGCAGCTTGTTCGGGGGGTATGGCTACACCTTC | CASSLFGGYGYTF
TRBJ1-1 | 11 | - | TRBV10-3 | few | TGTGCCATCAGTGTTGGGGCTGAAGCTTTCTTT | CAISVGAEAFF
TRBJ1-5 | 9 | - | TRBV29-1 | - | TGCAGCGTTTATCAGCCCCAGCATTTT | CSVYQPQHF
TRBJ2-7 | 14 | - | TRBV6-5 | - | TGTGCCAGCAGTTACTCGGCCCCTACCCACGAGCAGTACTTC | CASSYSAPTHEQYF
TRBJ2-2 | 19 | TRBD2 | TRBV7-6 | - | TGTGCCAGCAGCTTTCCGGGACTAGCGGGAACTGAGGACACCGGGGAGCTGTTTTTT | CASSFPGLAGTEDTGELFF
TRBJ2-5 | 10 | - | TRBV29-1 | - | TGCGGCGGAGGGCAAGAGACCCAGTACTTC | CGGGQETQYF
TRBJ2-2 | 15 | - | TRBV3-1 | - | TGTGCCAGCAGCCAACTAGCGAAGAACACCGGGGAGCTGTTTTTT | CASSQLAKNTGELFF
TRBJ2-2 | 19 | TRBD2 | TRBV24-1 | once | TGTGCCACCAGTGTCGGACTAGCGGGAGGGCCAGCACACACCGGGGAGCTGTTTTTT | CATSVGLAGGPAHTGELFF
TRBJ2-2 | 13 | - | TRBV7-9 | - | TGTGCCAGCAGCTACATAAATGATGGGGAGCTGTTTTTT | CASSYINDGELFF
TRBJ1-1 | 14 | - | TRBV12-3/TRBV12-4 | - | TGTGCCAGCAGGACAGGAAGTATGAACACTGAAGCTTTCTTT | CASRTGSMNTEAFF
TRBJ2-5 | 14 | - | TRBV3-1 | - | TGTGGCAGCAGCCAGTCGGGAGAGGGAGAGACCCAGTACTTC | CGSSQSGEGETQYF
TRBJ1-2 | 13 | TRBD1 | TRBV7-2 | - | TGTGCCAGCAGCTTAGCGGACAGGGCTGGCTACACCTTC | CASSLADRAGYTF
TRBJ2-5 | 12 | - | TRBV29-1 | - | TGCAGCGCAGGGCTTCCCCAAGAGACCCAGTACTTC | CSAGLPQETQYF
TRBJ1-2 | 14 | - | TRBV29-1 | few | TGCAGCGTTGAAGATTTAGGGCGAAACTATGGCTACACCTTC | CSVEDLGRNYGYTF